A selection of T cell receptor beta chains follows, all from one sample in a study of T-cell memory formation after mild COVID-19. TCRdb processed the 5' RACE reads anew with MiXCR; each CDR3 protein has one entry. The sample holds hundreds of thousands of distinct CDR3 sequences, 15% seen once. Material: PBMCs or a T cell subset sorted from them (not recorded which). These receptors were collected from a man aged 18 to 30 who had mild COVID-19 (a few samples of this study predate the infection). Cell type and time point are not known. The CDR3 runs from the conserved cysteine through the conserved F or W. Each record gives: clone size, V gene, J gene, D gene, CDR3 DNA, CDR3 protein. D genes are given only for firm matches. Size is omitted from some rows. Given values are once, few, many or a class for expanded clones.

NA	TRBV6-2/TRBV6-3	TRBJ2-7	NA	TGTGCCACCACGATGCGGGGAGACGAGCAGTACTTC	CATTMRGDEQYF
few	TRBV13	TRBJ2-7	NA	TGTGCCAGCACCACTCGATTCGGCGAGCAGTACTTC	CASTTRFGEQYF
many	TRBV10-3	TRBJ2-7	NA	TGTGCCATAGCCGTGGGGAACTACGAGCAGTACTTC	CAIAVGNYEQYF
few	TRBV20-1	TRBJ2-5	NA	TGCAGTGCTAGTAACCGACTAGGGCAAGAGACCCAGTACTTC	CSASNRLGQETQYF
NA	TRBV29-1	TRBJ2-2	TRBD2	TGCAGCGCCGCCCGACTCGGGACTAGCGCCACCGGGGAGCTGTTTTTT	CSAARLGTSATGELFF
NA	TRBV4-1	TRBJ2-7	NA	TGCGCCAGCAGCCCTGCCCGGGACACCTACCCGGGGGAGCAGTACTTC	CASSPARDTYPGEQYF
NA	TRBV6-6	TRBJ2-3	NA	TGTGCCAGCAGTTGGACAGGGTCCGGGAGGACAGATACGCAGTATTTT	CASSWTGSGRTDTQYF
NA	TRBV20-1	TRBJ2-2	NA	TGCAGTGCTCAGCACCATTCCGAGGAGCTGTTTTTT	CSAQHHSEELFF
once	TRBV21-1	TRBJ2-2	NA	TGTGCCAGAAGCAGGGGCAGCGGGGGACCCGGGGAGCTGTTTTTT	CARSRGSGGPGELFF
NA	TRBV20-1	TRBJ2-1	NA	TGCAGTGCTAGGCAAGTGATTAGCTCCTACAATGAGCAGTTCTTC	CSARQVISSYNEQFF
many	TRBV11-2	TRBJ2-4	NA	TGTGCCAGCAGCTCTACGGGGAACATTCAGTACTTC	CASSSTGNIQYF
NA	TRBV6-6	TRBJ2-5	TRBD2	TGTGCCAGCAGTCCTAGTATCCAGCGGGGGGCCGCCGAGGGCCAGTACTTC	CASSPSIQRGAAEGQYF
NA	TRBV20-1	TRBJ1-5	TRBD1	TGCAGTGCCACAGGGGAGGTATCGGGCAATCAGCCCCAGCATTTT	CSATGEVSGNQPQHF
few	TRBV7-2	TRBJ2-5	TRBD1	TGTGCCAGCAGCTTAGTCACAGGGGGAGAGACCCAGTACTTC	CASSLVTGGETQYF
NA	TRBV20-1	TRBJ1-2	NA	TGCAGTGCTAGAGACCTCGGGGATCATGGCTACACCTTC	CSARDLGDHGYTF
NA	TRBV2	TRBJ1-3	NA	TGTGCCAGTGAAGGCGAGGATTTCAACTCTGGAAACACCATATATTTT	CASEGEDFNSGNTIYF
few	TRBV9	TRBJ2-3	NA	TGTGCCAGCAGCGTAAACAGGGCCAGCACAGATACGCAGTATTTT	CASSVNRASTDTQYF
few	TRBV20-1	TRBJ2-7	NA	TGCAGTGCCTGCTCTCGGGGGCCCTACGAGCAGTACTTC	CSACSRGPYEQYF
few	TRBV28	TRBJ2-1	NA	TGTGCCTCGTCTGGGCTCTACAATGAGCAGTTCTTC	CASSGLYNEQFF
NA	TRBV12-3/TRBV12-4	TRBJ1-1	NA	TGTGCCAGCAGTTGGTCTGGGTACACTGAAGCTTTCTTT	CASSWSGYTEAFF
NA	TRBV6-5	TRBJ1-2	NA	TGTGCCAGCAGTTACGGGGCGGGAGACTATGGCTACACCTTC	CASSYGAGDYGYTF
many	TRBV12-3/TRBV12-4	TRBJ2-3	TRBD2	TGTGCCAGCAGTTCCGGACTAGCGGGGGACACAGATACGCAGTATTTT	CASSSGLAGDTDTQYF
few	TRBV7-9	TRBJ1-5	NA	TGTGCCAGCAGCGGGCGGGAGCAGCCCCAGCATTTT	CASSGREQPQHF
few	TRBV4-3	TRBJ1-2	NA	TGCGCCAGCAGCCGCAGAAGCCAATCAGGGTCTACTGGTGGCTACACCTTC	CASSRRSQSGSTGGYTF
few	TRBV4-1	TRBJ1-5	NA	TGCGCCAGCAGCCAAGTCGGGGGGCCCAGCAATCAGCCCCAGCATTTT	CASSQVGGPSNQPQHF
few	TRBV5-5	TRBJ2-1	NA	TGTGCCAGCAGCTTGATAGGGGACAATGAGCAGTTCTTC	CASSLIGDNEQFF
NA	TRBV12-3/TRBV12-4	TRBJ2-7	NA	TGTGCCAGCAGCCGCCCCGGAAAATGGGAGCAGTACTTC	CASSRPGKWEQYF
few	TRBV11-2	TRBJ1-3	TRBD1	TGTGCCAGCAGCGTCAACAGGGGCCCCTCTGGAAACACCATATATTTT	CASSVNRGPSGNTIYF
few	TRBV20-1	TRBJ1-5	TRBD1	TGCAGTGCTAGAGACCCACCAGGGGGCCTCGATCAGCCCCAGCATTTT	CSARDPPGGLDQPQHF
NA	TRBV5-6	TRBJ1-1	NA	TGTGCCAGCACCCGGCGGGGCCTGAACACTGAAGCTTTCTTT	CASTRRGLNTEAFF
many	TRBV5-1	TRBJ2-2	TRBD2	TGCGCCAGCAGCTGGGGACTAGCGGGGTCCGGCACCGGGGAGCTGTTTTTT	CASSWGLAGSGTGELFF
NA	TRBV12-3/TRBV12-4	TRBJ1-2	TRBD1	TGTGCCAGCAGCAGGGACAGGACTTTATATGGCTACACCTTC	CASSRDRTLYGYTF
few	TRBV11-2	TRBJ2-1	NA	TGTGCCAGCAGCACTAGACGTTGGGTTCGGTACTCCTACAATGAGCAGTTCTTC	CASSTRRWVRYSYNEQFF
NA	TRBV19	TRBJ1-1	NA	TGTGCCAGTAGGCCACAGGGATTTACTGAAGCTTTCTTT	CASRPQGFTEAFF
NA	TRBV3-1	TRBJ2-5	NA	TGTGCCAGCAGCCAACTCGGAAGGGCCCTCCTCCAAGAGACCCAGTACTTC	CASSQLGRALLQETQYF
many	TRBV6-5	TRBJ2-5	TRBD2	TGTGCCAGCAGTTACTCCGGGCCTAGCGGGGGGGCTCCATGGGAGACCCAGTACTTC	CASSYSGPSGGAPWETQYF
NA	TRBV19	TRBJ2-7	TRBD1	TGTGCCAGTAGTCTTCGGACAGGGGACTACGAGCAGTACTTC	CASSLRTGDYEQYF
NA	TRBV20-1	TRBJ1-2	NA	TGCAGTGCGCGATTTACAGGGAGGTCCGTGCGCACTAACTATGGCTACACCTTC	CSARFTGRSVRTNYGYTF
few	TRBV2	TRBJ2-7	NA	TGTGCCAGCAGTGAAATGGGGGCCCTTGCCGAGCAGTACTTC	CASSEMGALAEQYF
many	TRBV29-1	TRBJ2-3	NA	TGCAGCGTTGATACCCAGAGTGCAGATACGCAGTATTTT	CSVDTQSADTQYF
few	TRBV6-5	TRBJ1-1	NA	TGTGCCAGCAGTTACTCCCAGGGGACGGGCACTGAAGCTTTCTTT	CASSYSQGTGTEAFF
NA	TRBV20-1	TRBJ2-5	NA	TGCAGTGTTGACAGGATCCAAGAGACCCAGTACTTC	CSVDRIQETQYF
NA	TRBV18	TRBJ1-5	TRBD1	TGTGCCAGCTCACCGGGGACAGGGGGCTTCAGAAATCAGCCCCAGCATTTT	CASSPGTGGFRNQPQHF
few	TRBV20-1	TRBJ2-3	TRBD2	TGCAGTGCTAGAGATCGGCGACTAGCGGGGGCAGATACGCAGTATTTT	CSARDRRLAGADTQYF
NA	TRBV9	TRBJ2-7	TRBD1	TGTGCCAGCAGCCACGGACAGGGACCCTACGAGCAGTACTTC	CASSHGQGPYEQYF
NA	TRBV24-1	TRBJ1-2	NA	TGTGCCACCAGCAAGACAGGACCCAACTATGGCTACACCTTC	CATSKTGPNYGYTF
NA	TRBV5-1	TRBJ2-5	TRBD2	TGCGCCAGCAGCCCAGAGACTAGCTTGGGGGCCCAGTACTTC	CASSPETSLGAQYF
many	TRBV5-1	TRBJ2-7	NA	TGCGCCAGCAGCCCAACCCCCGGGGCCGACTACGAGCAGTACTTC	CASSPTPGADYEQYF
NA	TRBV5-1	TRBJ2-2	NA	TGCGCCAGCAGCAGAGACATCCCCCGGAACACCGGGGAGCTGTTTTTT	CASSRDIPRNTGELFF
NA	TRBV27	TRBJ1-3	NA	TGTGCCAGCAGTTCACAAACGGGAATCTCTGGAAACACCATATATTTT	CASSSQTGISGNTIYF
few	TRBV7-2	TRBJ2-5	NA	TGTGCCAGCAGCTTAAGGCAGAGGGCCCAGTACTTC	CASSLRQRAQYF
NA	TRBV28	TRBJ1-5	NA	TGTGCCAGCAGTCAAAGCCTCAATCAGCCCCAGCATTTT	CASSQSLNQPQHF
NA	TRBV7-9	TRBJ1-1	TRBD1	TGTGCCAGCAGCTTGAGGAGGGTGGGCAGGGGGGACAACACTGAAGCTTTCTTT	CASSLRRVGRGDNTEAFF
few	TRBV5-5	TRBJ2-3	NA	TGTGCCAGCAGCTTTGGGGACCCCACAGATACGCAGTATTTT	CASSFGDPTDTQYF
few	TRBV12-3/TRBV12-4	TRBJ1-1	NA	TGTGCCAGCAGTCCGACAAGGAACAGGAACACTGAAGCTTTCTTT	CASSPTRNRNTEAFF
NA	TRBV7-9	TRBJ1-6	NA	TGTGCCAGCAGCTTAGCCCAGGGGCGCCGGTTACCCCTCCACTTT	CASSLAQGRRLPLHF